These T cell receptor beta chains were read from a single sample in a study of cytomegalovirus exposure and HLA in healthy donors. The table came from immunoSEQ multiplex PCR; TCRdb's copy has only in-frame clones and leaves some out. In the table there are 70,000 or so clones, 85% to 95% of which are singletons. Sequencing was performed on PBMCs. These receptors were collected from a woman aged 18-29 years in good health and CMV-seronegative. The CDR3 runs from the conserved cysteine through the conserved F or W. D genes are given only for firm matches. For some rows the clone size is stated as once, few or many, or as a class when expanded; others skip it.

j_gene: TRBJ1-2
v_gene: TRBV6-1
abundance: .
d_gene: .
CDR3aa: CASMPGQSYGYTF
CDR3nt: TGTGCCAGCATGCCCGGACAGTCCTATGGCTACACCTTC

j_gene: TRBJ2-2
v_gene: TRBV27
abundance: .
d_gene: .
CDR3aa: CASSLSSTGELFF
CDR3nt: TGTGCCAGCAGTTTATCGAGTACCGGGGAGCTGTTTTTT

j_gene: TRBJ2-7
v_gene: TRBV5-5
abundance: .
d_gene: .
CDR3aa: CASSPEAGGRRSLEQYF
CDR3nt: TGTGCCAGCAGCCCCGAGGCTGGTGGGCGGAGGTCCTTGGAGCAGTACTTC

j_gene: TRBJ2-5
v_gene: TRBV29-1
abundance: .
d_gene: .
CDR3aa: CSAGLDQETQYF
CDR3nt: TGCAGCGCCGGACTGGACCAAGAGACCCAGTACTTC

j_gene: TRBJ2-3
v_gene: TRBV9
abundance: .
d_gene: TRBD1
CDR3aa: CASSSRGGDGADTQYF
CDR3nt: TGTGCCAGCAGCTCCAGAGGGGGCGATGGGGCAGATACGCAGTATTTT

j_gene: TRBJ2-1
v_gene: TRBV6-4
abundance: few
d_gene: .
CDR3aa: CASSAGETNEQFF
CDR3nt: TGTGCCAGCAGTGCAGGGGAGACGAATGAGCAGTTCTTC

j_gene: TRBJ1-5
v_gene: TRBV6-5
abundance: .
d_gene: .
CDR3aa: CASSPHLDSNQPQHF
CDR3nt: TGTGCCAGCAGTCCCCATTTAGATAGCAATCAGCCCCAGCATTTT

j_gene: TRBJ1-2
v_gene: TRBV7-2
abundance: .
d_gene: .
CDR3aa: CASSPHQGTTYGYTF
CDR3nt: TGTGCCAGCAGCCCCCACCAGGGGACCACCTATGGCTACACCTTC

j_gene: TRBJ1-1
v_gene: TRBV11-3
abundance: .
d_gene: .
CDR3aa: CASSAIGNTEAFF
CDR3nt: TGTGCCAGCAGCGCGATTGGGAACACTGAAGCTTTCTTT

j_gene: TRBJ2-7
v_gene: TRBV7-8
abundance: .
d_gene: TRBD2
CDR3aa: CASSTGTSGREQYF
CDR3nt: TGTGCCAGCAGCACTGGGACTAGCGGGAGAGAGCAGTACTTC

j_gene: TRBJ1-1
v_gene: TRBV4-2
abundance: .
d_gene: .
CDR3aa: CASSQGRGTEAFF
CDR3nt: TGTGCCAGCAGCCAGGGGAGGGGGACTGAAGCTTTCTTT

j_gene: TRBJ2-7
v_gene: TRBV11-2
abundance: .
d_gene: TRBD2
CDR3aa: CASSIWTSGEQYF
CDR3nt: TGTGCCAGCAGCATATGGACTAGCGGCGAGCAGTACTTC

j_gene: TRBJ2-7
v_gene: TRBV28
abundance: .
d_gene: TRBD2
CDR3aa: CASWNPAGVSYEQYF
CDR3nt: TGTGCCAGCTGGAACCCAGCGGGAGTTTCCTACGAGCAGTACTTC